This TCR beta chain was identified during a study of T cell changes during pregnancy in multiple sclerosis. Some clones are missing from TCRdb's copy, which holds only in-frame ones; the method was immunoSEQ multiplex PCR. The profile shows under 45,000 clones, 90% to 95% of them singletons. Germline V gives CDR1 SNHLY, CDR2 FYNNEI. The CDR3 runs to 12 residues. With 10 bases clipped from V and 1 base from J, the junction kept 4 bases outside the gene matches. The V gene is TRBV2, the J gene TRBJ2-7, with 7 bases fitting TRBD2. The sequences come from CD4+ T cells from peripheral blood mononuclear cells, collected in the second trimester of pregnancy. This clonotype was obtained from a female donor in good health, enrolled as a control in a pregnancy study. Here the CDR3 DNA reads TGTGCCACCGGGACTACTTCCTACGAGCAGTACTTC. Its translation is CATGTTSYEQYF.